This entry concerns a single T cell receptor (beta chain). CDR1 and CDR2 (germline): LGHNA, YSLEER. CDR3 length: 16 amino acids. V lost 0 bases, J lost 0 bases, and 12 bases lay in between. The data are from a study of blood T cell repertoires in COVID-19. Produced via immunoSEQ multiplex PCR; TCRdb's table is partial and in-frame only. This repertoire shows 96,000 or so clones, 90% found once; its top ten account for roughly 1.7%. The sequenced sample was peripheral blood. This clonotype was obtained from a man aged 60-69 years with acute or convalescent COVID-19. The chain has TRBV4-3 and TRBJ2-7; D is undetermined. DNA for the CDR3: TGCGCCAGCAGCCAAGAAAGCCAGAGCGACTCCTACGAGCAGTACTTC. Protein: CASSQESQSDSYEQYF.